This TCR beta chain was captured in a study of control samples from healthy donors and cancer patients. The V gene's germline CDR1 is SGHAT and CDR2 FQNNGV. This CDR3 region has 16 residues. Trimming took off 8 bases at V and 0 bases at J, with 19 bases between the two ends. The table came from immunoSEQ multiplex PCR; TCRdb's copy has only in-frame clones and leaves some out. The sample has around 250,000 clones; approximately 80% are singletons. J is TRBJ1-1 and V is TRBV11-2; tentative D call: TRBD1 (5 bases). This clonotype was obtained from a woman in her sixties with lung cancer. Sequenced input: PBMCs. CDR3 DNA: TGTGCCAGCCAAACCGCATGGGACCGCTTGAACACTGAAGCTTTCTTT. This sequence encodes CASQTAWDRLNTEAFF.